This T cell receptor beta chain was obtained from a study of T cell responses to AZD1222 COVID-19 vaccine. Study conclusions and caveats: Targets within unmutated variant regions were reportedly found for nearly half of spike-specific TCRs. The study sampled repertoires only after the peak T cell response. In a largely white British group with more females than males, clonal diversity was possibly underestimated.

V lost 4 bases, J lost 0 bases, and 10 bases lay in between. CDR1 and CDR2 (germline): MNHEY, SVGAGI. The CDR3 sequence is 16 residues long. Clones were read by immunoSEQ multiplex PCR, and TCRdb kept only the in-frame ones, dropping some. The sample has around 95,000 clones, around 87% seen once; the top ten hold 4% to 5%. A word on this clone: The antigen remains unidentified.

This material consisted of peripheral blood, taken on day 0 of MenACWY control vaccination. The clonotype was recovered from an adult in good health. This chain uses TRBV6-5 with TRBJ1-6; D is undetermined. This CDR3 is CASSLSGNSYNSPLHF. The CDR3, as DNA: TGTGCCAGCAGTTTGTCGGGGAACTCCTATAATTCACCCCTCCACTTT.